The 28 T cell receptor beta chains in this list originate from one sample, sequenced in a study of metastatic and nonmetastatic thyroid tumors. All patients were treatment-naive before thyroid surgery. TCRdb redid the clone calls on the PCR reads using MiXCR. The data show 25,000 to 30,000 clones, around 20% seen once. The sample consisted of blood. These TCRs come from a male donor with papillary thyroid cancer or a benign thyroid nodule (not recorded which). Some clones in this sample may be carry-over from other donors' samples.

This clone was recorded at least ten times. V gene TRBV28 combines with J gene TRBJ2-4, with D perhaps TRBD2 (6 bases). Germline CDR1 MDHEN, CDR2 SYDVKM. Trimming shortened V by 5 bases and J by 3 bases, and 17 bases separated the two germline ends. This CDR3 is built from 16 residues. CDR3 in amino acids: CASSPPGTLVKNIQYF. CDR3 nucleotide sequence: TGTGCCAGCAGTCCCCCGGGGACTCTCGTCAAAAACATTCAGTACTTC.

The chain links TRBV28 to TRBJ1-1, with D uncertain. The CDR3 totals 15 residues. Germline values: CDR1 MDHEN, CDR2 SYDVKM. The V end was cut by 6 bases, the J end by 8 bases, with 22 bases between. CDR3 sequence (DNA): TGTGCCAGCAGACGGACCGGGAAAAGAGAGACGGAAGCTTTCTTT. Amino acids: CASRRTGKRETEAFF.

This clone has at least ten counts. The V gene is TRBV18, the J gene TRBJ2-2; D might be TRBD2 (5 bases). This CDR3 region has 15 residues. From germline, CDR1 is KGHSH and CDR2 LQKENI. V was cut by 8 bases and J by 2 bases, with 15 bases left in between. The CDR3 protein is CASTIPGRNTGELFF. The CDR3 region has the DNA TGTGCCAGCACAATACCTGGGAGAAACACCGGGGAGCTGTTTTTT.

This clone showed up many times. The CDR3: CAWSEGRGAHNEQFF. CDR3 DNA: TGTGCCTGGAGTGAAGGGCGGGGCGCCCATAATGAGCAGTTCTTC. The chain is built from TRBV30 and TRBJ2-1; possible D gene TRBD2, 6 bases. The CDR3 covers 15 residues. With 1 base removed from V and 7 bases from J, the gap between germline ends came to 17 bases. The germline CDR1 and CDR2 sequences are GTSNPN and SVGIG (reference sequence). Full variable domain (missing parts from reference TRBV30 and TRBJ2-1): SQTIHQWPATLVQPVGSPLSLECTVEGTSNPNLYWYRQAAGRGLQLLFYSVGIGQISSEVPQNLSASRPQDRQFILSSKKLLLSDSGFYLCAWSEGRGAHNEQFFGPGTRLTVL.

There are a few counts of this clone. The junction and the germline gene differ at one end; a read error may be behind it. The chain carries TRBV28 and TRBJ2-7; no reliable D call. Germline V lookup: CDR1 MDHEN, CDR2 SYDVKM. The CDR3 is 13 amino acids. Written as DNA, the CDR3 is TGTGCCAACAGTCCTAACAGTCTTTTAGAGCAGTACTTC. It translates to CANSPNSLLEQYF. Full variable domain (rest looked up from reference TRBV28 and TRBJ2-7): DVKVTQSSRYLVKRTGEKVFLECVQDMDHENMFWYRQDPGLGLRLIYFSYDVKMKEKGDIPEGYSVSREKKERFSLILESASTNQTSMYLCANSPNSLLEQYFGPGTRLTVT.

This clone was seen ten or more times. The J gene is TRBJ1-1, the V gene TRBV9; the D is unclear. V was clipped by 4 bases and J by 3 bases, with 10 bases between them. CDR3 length: 13 residues. Per germline, CDR1 SGDLS and CDR2 YYNGEE. The CDR3 sequence: CASSRDGYTEAFF. CDR3 coding DNA: TGTGCCAGCAGCCGTGACGGTTACACTGAAGCTTTCTTT.

This clone occurred many times. This sequence joins TRBV11-3 and TRBJ2-1; D is possibly TRBD1 (5 bases). CDR3 size: 16 residues. Trimming pared 2 bases from V and 0 bases from J, leaving 11 bases between. Germline V lookup: CDR1 SGHNT, CDR2 YENEEA. CDR3 loop: CASSLSRQSSYNEQFF. In DNA form, the CDR3 reads TGTGCCAGCAGCTTATCTCGACAGAGCTCCTACAATGAGCAGTTCTTC.

J is TRBJ1-5 and V is TRBV30, with TRBD1 identical over 7 bases. Germline assignment: CDR1 GTSNPN and CDR2 SVGIG (reference sequence). V shed 0 bases, J shed 3 bases, and the junction held 8 bases outside the gene matches. The CDR3 runs to 16 residues. CDR3 sequence reads: CAWSVYRTGINQPQHF. In DNA form, the CDR3 reads TGTGCCTGGAGTGTATACAGGACAGGAATCAATCAGCCCCAGCATTTT.

This chain links TRBV9 with TRBJ2-1; 12 bases match TRBD2. The length of the CDR3 is 16 residues. J lost 7 bases, V lost 5 bases, and 10 bases had no gene match. Germline V gene data show CDR1 as SGDLS and CDR2 as YYNGEE. The CDR3 coding sequence is TGTGCCAGCAGTTCTCGGACTAGCGGGATTAGAAATGAGCAGTTCTTC. Translated, it gives CASSSRTSGIRNEQFF.

In this sample, this clone turned up many times. V is TRBV19 and J is TRBJ1-1, with TRBD1 as a possible D gene (6 bases). CDR3 length: 15 amino acids. V lost 3 bases, J lost 0 bases, and 11 bases lay in between. The germline CDR1 and CDR2 sequences are LNHDA and SQIVND (reference sequence). CDR3 DNA sequence: TGTGCCAGTAGTATTGCCACAGGGATGAACACTGAAGCTTTCTTT. Amino acids: CASSIATGMNTEAFF.

Ten or more counts support this clone. V and J are TRBV20-1 and TRBJ2-1; D not certain. The germline gives CDR1 DFQATT, CDR2 SNEGSKA (reference sequence). The CDR3 is 14 amino acids. V was cut by 4 bases and J by 6 bases, with 16 bases left in between. CDR3 in DNA: TGCAGTGCTACCGACCTAGGGTCAGTCAATGAGCAGTTCTTC. This codes for CSATDLGSVNEQFF.

This clone has at least ten counts. The chain couples TRBV3-1 to TRBJ2-7, with TRBD2 identical over 10 bases. After removal of 0 bases from V and 2 bases from J, the junction contained 7 bases not matched to a gene. CDR3 length: 17 residues. Germline V gene sequence: CDR1 LGHDT, CDR2 YNNKEL (reference sequence). CDR3 loop: CASSQDRYSGGTYEQYF. The CDR3 nucleotides read TGTGCCAGCAGCCAAGATCGATATAGCGGGGGGACCTACGAGCAGTACTTC.

The table lists this clone with many counts. CDR3 DNA: TGTGCCAGCAGCTTAGCCGGGACAGGGGGGGCCGGGGAGCTGTTTTTT. Translating gives CASSLAGTGGAGELFF. This chain joins TRBV7-2 and TRBJ2-2; 11 bases are shared with TRBD1. Germline V CDR1 and CDR2: SGHTA, FQGNSA. The CDR3 runs to 16 residues. After removal of 0 bases from V and 6 bases from J, the junction contained 3 bases not matched to a gene.

This chain links TRBV27 with TRBJ1-6; D ambiguous. V dropped 2 bases and J dropped 9 bases, with 11 bases sitting between them. This CDR3 has 14 residues. In germline, CDR1 is MNHEY, CDR2 SMNVEV (reference sequence). The CDR3 DNA is TGTGCCAGCAGTTTACAGTTAGTCAGTTCACCCCTCCACTTT. Encoded protein: CASSLQLVSSPLHF.

The table lists this clone with many counts. The V gene is TRBV18, the J gene TRBJ2-3, with TRBD1 identical over 11 bases. CDR3 length: 14 residues. V gave up 6 bases and J gave up 5 bases; unmatched junction bases: 4. The germline gives CDR1 KGHSH, CDR2 LQKENI. The CDR3 here is CASSQGTGGDTQYF. CDR3 coding DNA: TGTGCCAGCTCCCAAGGGACAGGGGGAGATACGCAGTATTTT.

This clone came up once. The chain combines TRBV20-1 with TRBJ1-6, with a possible D match to TRBD1 (6 bases). Germline V lookup: CDR1 DFQATT, CDR2 SNEGSKA (reference sequence). Trimming left V 5 bases short and J 8 bases short, with 22 bases between. The CDR3 length is 16 residues. CDR3 residues: CSASHISGTRDSPLHF. The CDR3 nucleotides read TGCAGTGCTTCCCATATTTCCGGGACAAGGGATTCACCCCTCCACTTT.

This clone was counted many times. The chain joins TRBV9 to TRBJ2-6; D gene unclear. From germline, CDR1 is SGDLS and CDR2 YYNGEE. V dropped 5 bases and J dropped 0 bases, with 6 bases sitting between them. The CDR3 spans 14 residues. CDR3 in amino acids: CASSLYSGANVLTF. The DNA for the CDR3 is TGTGCCAGCAGTCTGTACTCTGGGGCCAACGTCCTGACTTTC.

This clone occurred many times. The chain carries TRBV19 and TRBJ1-2; no reliable D call. In germline, CDR1 is LNHDA, CDR2 SQIVND (reference sequence). Trimming removed 3 bases from V and 1 base from J, with 6 bases in between. There are 13 residues in the CDR3. The CDR3 spells CASSILINYGYTF. As DNA, the CDR3 is TGTGCCAGTAGTATCCTCATTAACTATGGCTACACCTTC.

Many counts were recorded for this clone. The chain uses TRBV12-3 or TRBV12-4 and TRBJ1-5; D possibly corresponds to TRBD1 (5 bases). CDR3 length equals 18 residues. The V and J ends lost 6 bases and 0 bases respectively, with 21 bases between them. DNA of the CDR3: TGTGCCAGCAGCCGAGGAAGTCTCGGGACCCTTAGCAATCAGCCCCAGCATTTT. Residues: CASSRGSLGTLSNQPQHF.

This sequence joins TRBV15 and TRBJ2-3; the match to TRBD2 covers 13 bases. Trimming at V came to 1 base and at J to 0 bases, leaving 4 bases not matched to a gene. The V gene's germline CDR1 is LNHNV and CDR2 YYDKDF (reference sequence). This CDR3 region has 18 residues. CDR3 residues: CATSRAGLAGESTDTQYF. In nucleotides, the CDR3 is TGTGCCACCAGCAGAGCTGGACTAGCGGGGGAAAGCACAGATACGCAGTATTTT.

The chain recombines TRBV20-1 with TRBJ1-1; tentative D call: TRBD1 (6 bases). CDR1 and CDR2 from the germline V gene are DFQATT and SNEGSKA (reference sequence). V lost 6 bases and J 6 bases, leaving 17 bases between the germline ends. This CDR3 has 13 amino acids. The CDR3 coding sequence is TGCAGTGCGAAGCAGGGGTGCTTCGCTGAAGCTTTCTTT. Translated: CSAKQGCFAEAFF.

This clone was observed many times. V and J are TRBV19 and TRBJ1-2; D possibly corresponds to TRBD1 (5 bases). Deletions cut 3 bases from V and 7 bases from J, with 12 bases between. The CDR3 runs 13 residues. Germline CDR1 and CDR2: LNHDA and SQIVND (reference sequence). CDR3 region: CASSIEGEGGYTF. Written as DNA, the CDR3 is TGTGCCAGTAGTATTGAAGGGGAAGGTGGCTACACCTTC.

The table lists this clone with many counts. V gene TRBV6-1 combines with J gene TRBJ2-1; 15 nucleotides align to TRBD2. The CDR3 runs to 16 residues. Per the germline V gene, CDR1 is MNHNS and CDR2 is SASEGT. V was pared by 9 bases and J by 6 bases, with 9 bases of the junction left unmatched. CDR3 coding DNA: TGTGCCAGTGTTAAGCCGGGACTAGCGGGGGGCAATGAGCAGTTCTTC. It encodes CASVKPGLAGGNEQFF.

This clone appeared many times. The rearrangement uses TRBV6-1 and TRBJ1-1; tentative D call: TRBD1 (5 bases). Germline CDR1 reads MNHNS; CDR2 reads SASEGT. CDR3 size: 14 residues. Trimming stripped 2 bases from V and 4 bases from J, with 11 bases between. The CDR3 DNA sequence: TGTGCCAGCAGTGAACAGGGCTTTGGCACTGAAGCTTTCTTT. This codes for CASSEQGFGTEAFF.

This clone was found a few times. It may be a read error: a sequence one base away is much more abundant. The same CDR3 also results from other DNA sequences found in this sample. The rearrangement joins TRBV28 to TRBJ1-5; D ambiguous. The length of the CDR3 is 14 residues. Germline V gene data show CDR1 as MDHEN and CDR2 as SYDVKM. As DNA, the CDR3 is TGTGCCAGCAGTTTCGACGGGCCTCATCAGCCCCAACATTTT. It encodes CASSFDGPHQPQHF. Together with reference TRBV28 and TRBJ1-5, the CDR3 gives the full variable domain: DVKVTQSSRYLVKRTGEKVFLECVQDMDHENMFWYRQDPGLGLRLIYFSYDVKMKEKGDIPEGYSVSREKKERFSLILESASTNQTSMYLCASSFDGPHQPQHFGDGTRLSIL.

In its sample, this clone was seen many times. V and J are TRBV19 and TRBJ2-1; TRBD1 matches 11 bases. Germline trimming cut 5 bases from V and 5 bases from J; bases unmatched to any gene: 5. The CDR3 covers 15 residues. Per the germline V gene, CDR1 is LNHDA and CDR2 is SQIVND (reference sequence). CDR3 amino acids: CASSPGQGADNEQFF. The CDR3 DNA sequence: TGTGCCAGTAGTCCAGGACAGGGGGCTGACAATGAGCAGTTCTTC.

This clone was counted ten times or more. The junction departs from germline at one end; a sequencing error may be responsible. This sample also contains other DNA sequences that code for the same CDR3. The chain is built from TRBV7-3 and TRBJ1-1; D is unresolved. CDR1 and CDR2 from the germline V gene are SGHTA and FQGTGA. The CDR3 covers 13 residues. Here the CDR3 DNA reads TGTGCCAGCAGCTTATTGGAGGGCACTGAAGCCTTCTTT. It encodes CASSLLEGTEAFF.

As to this clone: Sequence at one end of the junction differs from germline and may be a read error. CDR3 residues: CATSDFLSLSSNNQQFF. DNA for the CDR3: TGCGCCACCAGCGACTTCCTTTCCTTAAGCTCCAACAATCAGCAGTTCTTC. The chain combines TRBV5-1 with TRBJ2-1, with D uncertain. The CDR3 is made up of 17 amino acids. Germline assignment: CDR1 SGHRS and CDR2 YFSETQ.